This TCR beta chain appears in the sequencing data of a study of T cell repertoires in aging, cancer and after chemotherapy. Turning to the study itself: Donor ages fell into six groups from 30 or younger up to 70 or older.

Study-wide results and caveats: These repertoire data do not allow conclusions about immunological memory after chemotherapy. In healthy donors, age-related TCR diversity loss mainly reflected lost richness. In each cancer cohort, median generation probability increased across chemotherapy, suggesting thymic output rebounded.

Unmatched junction bases numbered 11, after V lost 6 bases and J lost 6 bases. The CDR3 runs to 15 residues. This clonotype was seen a handful of times. Its antigen is currently unknown. TCR beta rearrangements were amplified from peripheral blood genomic DNA. A mixed TRB-A/B primer pool amplified rearranged TRB by multiplex touch-down PCR. TCRdb re-called the multiplex PCR reads through MiXCR, storing one row per CDR3 protein. The table records under 6,000 distinct CDR3 sequences, around 29% of them present only once. The V gene is TRBV12-3 or TRBV12-4, the J gene TRBJ2-1; the match to TRBD1 covers 7 bases. Material: blood. This receptor was identified in a human donor with a solid tumor. DNA for the CDR3: TGTGCCAGCAGCATCGACAGGGCAATAGGCAATGAGCAGTTCTTC. It is translated as CASSIDRAIGNEQFF.